Here is one T cell receptor (beta chain) with its context. Its antigen is currently unknown. Trimming removed 4 bases from V and 2 bases from J; junction bases left unmatched: 10. CDR3 size: 16 residues. Germline-derived CDR1 and CDR2 are SGHNT and YYREEE (reference sequence). The protocol was immunoSEQ multiplex PCR, while the TCRdb copy is restricted to in-frame clones and leaves out a portion. The table has tens of thousands of clones, 82% seen once. The data derive from a study of radiation and T cells in renal cell carcinoma. Study results and caveats: Baseline intratumoral clonotype presence is unknown without pretreatment biopsies.

Time point described: baseline pretreatment blood. The treatment is: 15 Gy SBRT to primary tumor, nephrectomy 4 weeks later. Serial blood draws occurred at baseline and 2 and 4 weeks post-SBRT. This rearrangement joins TRBV5-4 to TRBJ2-3, with TRBD2 matching 7 bases. The sequence came from a man aged 55 to 70 with renal cell carcinoma. Sequences were derived from blood, sampled from a patient whose treatment included radiotherapy and nephrectomy. CDR3 region: CASSPRGDKATDTQYF. The CDR3 coding sequence is TGTGCCAGCAGCCCCCGGGGGGATAAGGCCACAGATACGCAGTATTTT.